Listed below are T cell receptor beta chains from one sample, sequenced in a study of T cell responses to AZD1222 COVID-19 vaccine. Generated by immunoSEQ multiplex PCR, the TCRdb table keeps only in-frame clones and is missing some. Of 130,000 or so clones listed, 85% to 90% are singletons. Sequenced here: peripheral blood, sampled on day 0 of AZD1222 vaccination. The receptor source for this set is an adult in good health. Each CDR3 is given with its conserved first and last residue. Each record gives: J gene, CDR3 length, D gene, V gene, clone size, CDR3 protein, CDR3 DNA. The D gene is left open where the match is weak. Rows may omit the clone size; those that give it use once, few, many or a size class.

>TRBJ1-3|14|TRBD1|TRBV19|-
CASSITGAGNTIYF
TGTGCCAGTAGTATTACAGGGGCTGGAAACACCATATATTTT
>TRBJ2-3|18|TRBD2|TRBV10-1|-
CASSGSGTSGGLTDTQYF
TGCGCCAGCAGTGGGAGCGGGACTAGCGGGGGGTTAACAGATACGCAGTATTTT
>TRBJ2-3|12|-|TRBV27|once
CASSLLGDTQYF
TGTGCCAGCAGTTTGCTGGGAGATACGCAGTATTTT
>TRBJ1-2|16|-|TRBV19|-
CASSFSGTEAVYGYTF
TGTGCCAGTAGTTTCTCGGGCACGGAGGCCGTCTATGGCTACACCTTC
>TRBJ2-7|15|TRBD1|TRBV5-1|-
CASTMLTYGQGEQYF
TGCGCCAGCACTATGTTGACATACGGACAGGGCGAGCAGTACTTC
>TRBJ1-1|14|-|TRBV7-9|-
CASSLRDGNTEAFF
TGTGCCAGCAGCCTCCGGGACGGCAACACTGAAGCTTTCTTT
>TRBJ2-1|15|TRBD1|TRBV5-5|-
CASSLVGQGVGEQFF
TGTGCCAGCAGCTTGGTGGGACAGGGAGTGGGTGAGCAGTTCTTC
>TRBJ2-5|11|-|TRBV12-5|-
CASGTYGTQYF
TGTGCTAGTGGAACCTATGGGACCCAGTACTTC
>TRBJ1-6|14|-|TRBV6-5|few
CASTGGSYNSPLHF
TGTGCCAGCACCGGAGGCTCCTATAATTCACCCCTCCACTTT
>TRBJ2-3|16|TRBD2|TRBV6-1|once
CASSEGLAGSTDTQYF
TGTGCCAGCAGTGAGGGACTAGCGGGTAGCACAGATACGCAGTATTTT
>TRBJ2-2|11|-|TRBV7-3|-
CASSHGGELFF
TGTGCCAGCAGCCATGGCGGGGAGCTGTTTTTT
>TRBJ2-1|13|-|TRBV9|-
CASSAHNDNEQFF
TGTGCCAGCAGCGCCCACAACGACAATGAGCAGTTCTTC
>TRBJ1-2|12|TRBD1|TRBV12-3/TRBV12-4|once
CASSFDRETGTF
TGTGCCAGCAGTTTTGACAGGGAGACAGGGACCTTC
>TRBJ2-7|14|-|TRBV5-1|-
CATSLTGSSYEQYF
TGCGCCACAAGCCTGACAGGTTCCTCCTACGAGCAGTACTTC
>TRBJ2-5|16|-|TRBV5-1|-
CASSRAAVWDQETQYF
TGCGCCAGCAGCAGAGCTGCGGTTTGGGATCAAGAGACCCAGTACTTC
>TRBJ1-6|14|-|TRBV7-9|-
CASSPPGAGSPLHF
TGTGCCAGCAGCCCGCCGGGGGCCGGATCACCCCTCCACTTT
>TRBJ2-2|16|-|TRBV4-1|-
CASSRIAGTNTGELFF
TGCGCCAGCAGCCGGATCGCCGGGACCAACACCGGGGAGCTGTTTTTT
>TRBJ1-3|15|TRBD1|TRBV28|-
CASSFDRASGNTIYF
TGTGCCAGCAGTTTTGACAGGGCCTCTGGAAACACCATATATTTT
>TRBJ1-3|14|-|TRBV5-1|once
CASSLTGSGNTIYF
TGCGCCAGCAGCTTGACAGGCTCTGGAAACACCATATATTTT
>TRBJ2-7|15|TRBD1|TRBV27|-
CASSYRDRGPYEQYF
TGTGCCAGCAGTTACCGGGACAGGGGGCCCTACGAGCAGTACTTC
>TRBJ2-3|13|-|TRBV28|-
CASSLGFSGTQYF
TGTGCCAGCAGTTTGGGATTTTCGGGTACGCAGTATTTT
>TRBJ1-2|19|-|TRBV9|-
CASSGPSYDRSGLIYGYTF
TGTGCCAGCAGCGGACCGTCTTACGACAGGTCAGGGTTAATCTATGGCTACACCTTC
>TRBJ2-1|13|-|TRBV27|-
CASTPYRDNEQFF
TGTGCCAGCACCCCTTACAGGGACAATGAGCAGTTCTTC
>TRBJ2-7|14|TRBD1|TRBV19|-
CARKGQGGSYEQYF
TGTGCCAGAAAGGGACAGGGCGGCTCCTACGAGCAGTACTTC
>TRBJ2-7|13|-|TRBV7-9|-
CASSSFEMGGQYF
TGTGCCAGCAGCTCCTTCGAGATGGGGGGGCAGTACTTC
>TRBJ1-1|13|-|TRBV10-3|-
CAAGPRADTEAFF
TGTGCCGCGGGCCCCCGGGCGGACACTGAAGCTTTCTTT
>TRBJ1-4|15|TRBD1|TRBV18|-
CASSPGTGAYEKLFF
TGTGCCAGCTCACCGGGGACAGGGGCATACGAAAAACTGTTTTTT
>TRBJ1-5|14|-|TRBV6-5|-
CASMSRAYNQPQHF
TGTGCCAGCATGTCAAGGGCCTACAATCAGCCCCAGCATTTT
>TRBJ2-3|14|-|TRBV5-1|once
CASSLADSTDTQYF
TGCGCCAGCAGCTTGGCGGACAGCACAGATACGCAGTATTTT
>TRBJ1-1|15|TRBD1|TRBV18|once
CASSPPGQGVPEAFF
TGTGCCAGCTCACCACCGGGACAGGGAGTACCTGAAGCTTTCTTT
>TRBJ1-4|14|TRBD1|TRBV5-1|-
CASSGGQGNEKLFF
TGCGCCAGCAGCGGGGGACAGGGAAATGAAAAACTGTTTTTT
>TRBJ1-2|16|TRBD1|TRBV7-3|-
CASSLLGQGAGDGYTF
TGTGCCAGCAGCCTCCTAGGACAGGGGGCGGGCGATGGCTACACCTTC
>TRBJ1-3|13|-|TRBV5-1|-
CASGLPSGNTIYF
TGCGCCAGCGGACTGCCCTCTGGAAACACCATATATTTT
>TRBJ1-2|17|-|TRBV6-2/TRBV6-3|-
CASSYATAGGRNYGYTF
TGTGCCAGCAGTTACGCGACCGCGGGGGGACGGAACTATGGCTACACCTTC
>TRBJ1-4|16|TRBD1|TRBV7-2|-
CASSSRTGQGGEKLFF
TGTGCCAGCAGCTCCCGGACGGGACAGGGTGGAGAAAAACTGTTTTTT
>TRBJ1-1|11|-|TRBV15|-
CATSRGEEAFF
TGTGCCACCAGCAGGGGAGAGGAAGCTTTCTTT
>TRBJ2-1|11|-|TRBV7-2|-
CASSLVLEQFF
TGTGCCAGCAGCTTAGTGCTGGAGCAGTTCTTC
>TRBJ1-2|15|-|TRBV28|-
CASNQKEGVIYGYTF
TGTGCCAGCAATCAAAAGGAGGGGGTGATCTATGGCTACACCTTC
>TRBJ2-1|13|-|TRBV3-1/TRBV3-2|-
CASTSTLYNEQFF
TGTGCCAGCACCAGCACACTCTACAATGAGCAGTTCTTC
>TRBJ1-1|13|-|TRBV29-1|-
CSADRDRNTEAFF
TGCAGCGCCGATCGGGACCGGAACACTGAAGCTTTCTTT
>TRBJ1-5|13|-|TRBV2|-
CASRLSPVYPQHF
TGTGCCAGCAGGCTCTCCCCAGTATACCCCCAGCATTTT
>TRBJ2-3|15|-|TRBV7-2|-
CASSAITGFTDTQYF
TGTGCCAGCAGCGCTATTACAGGGTTTACAGATACGCAGTATTTT
>TRBJ2-3|15|-|TRBV4-2|-
CASSPVGGTGDTQYF
TGTGCCAGCAGCCCCGTCGGGGGCACTGGAGATACGCAGTATTTT
>TRBJ1-1|15|-|TRBV6-1|few
CASSEVYAVNTEAFF
TGTGCCAGCAGTGAAGTTTATGCCGTGAACACTGAAGCTTTCTTT
>TRBJ2-2|15|-|TRBV19|-
CASSIGSVNTGELFF
TGTGCCAGTAGTATCGGGAGCGTTAACACCGGGGAGCTGTTTTTT
>TRBJ2-5|18|TRBD2|TRBV6-1|-
CASSGLTSGGAGEETQYF
TGTGCCAGCAGTGGCTTGACTAGCGGGGGGGCCGGCGAAGAGACCCAGTACTTC
>TRBJ1-2|16|-|TRBV11-2|few
CASSRIQNALNYGYTF
TGTGCCAGCAGCAGGATCCAGAATGCCCTTAACTATGGCTACACCTTC
>TRBJ2-3|12|-|TRBV9|once
CASSVGTDTQYF
TGTGCCAGCAGCGTAGGCACAGATACGCAGTATTTT
>TRBJ1-2|13|-|TRBV15|-
CATSREVDSGYTF
TGTGCCACCAGCAGAGAGGTCGACAGTGGCTACACCTTC
>TRBJ1-2|15|TRBD1|TRBV5-4|few
CASSLGDRGHYGYTF
TGTGCCAGCAGCTTGGGGGACAGGGGGCATTATGGCTACACCTTC
>TRBJ1-1|11|-|TRBV6-6|-
CAVLANTEAFF
TGTGCCGTTCTGGCGAACACTGAAGCTTTCTTT
>TRBJ1-2|13|-|TRBV3-1/TRBV3-2|-
CASSLGANYGYTF
TGTGCCAGCAGCCTAGGGGCTAACTATGGCTACACCTTC
>TRBJ2-1|15|-|TRBV6-5|-
CASSPLGGALREQFF
TGTGCCAGCAGTCCACTCGGCGGGGCCTTGCGGGAGCAGTTCTTC
>TRBJ1-1|16|-|TRBV6-6|-
CASSWGRADLLTEAFF
TGTGCCAGCAGTTGGGGACGGGCTGATCTTCTCACTGAAGCTTTCTTT
>TRBJ2-5|14|-|TRBV11-3|few
CASSWTAGQETQYF
TGTGCCAGCAGCTGGACGGCCGGTCAAGAGACCCAGTACTTC
>TRBJ1-5|14|-|TRBV4-1|-
CASSPLSGEQPQHF
TGCGCCAGCAGCCCCCTAAGTGGGGAACAGCCCCAGCATTTT
>TRBJ2-3|11|-|TRBV5-1|-
CASSWRDTQYF
TGCGCCAGCAGCTGGCGAGATACGCAGTATTTT
>TRBJ2-7|14|TRBD1|TRBV7-2|-
CASSRTGTRYEQYF
TGTGCCAGCAGCCGGACAGGGACGAGATACGAGCAGTACTTC
>TRBJ2-3|15|-|TRBV4-3|-
CASSQEARGADTQYF
TGCGCCAGCAGCCAAGAAGCGAGAGGGGCAGATACGCAGTATTTT